This T cell receptor (beta chain) was documented in a study of blood T cell repertoires in COVID-19. This CDR3 spans 16 amino acids. The V and J ends lost 0 bases and 0 bases respectively, with 8 bases between them. Germline V gene lookup returns CDR1 MGHRA and CDR2 YSYEKL. Generated by immunoSEQ multiplex PCR, the TCRdb table keeps only in-frame clones and is missing some. Of about 300,000 clones in the sample, 75% to 90% are singletons; the top ten hold approximately 1.5%. Specimen: peripheral blood. This sequence joins TRBV4-1 and TRBJ2-2; perhaps TRBD1 as D (6 bases). The clonotype originates from a middle-aged woman who had recovered from COVID-19. CDR3 residues: CASSQEGTPNTGELFF. DNA of the CDR3: TGCGCCAGCAGCCAAGAAGGGACACCGAACACCGGGGAGCTGTTTTTT.